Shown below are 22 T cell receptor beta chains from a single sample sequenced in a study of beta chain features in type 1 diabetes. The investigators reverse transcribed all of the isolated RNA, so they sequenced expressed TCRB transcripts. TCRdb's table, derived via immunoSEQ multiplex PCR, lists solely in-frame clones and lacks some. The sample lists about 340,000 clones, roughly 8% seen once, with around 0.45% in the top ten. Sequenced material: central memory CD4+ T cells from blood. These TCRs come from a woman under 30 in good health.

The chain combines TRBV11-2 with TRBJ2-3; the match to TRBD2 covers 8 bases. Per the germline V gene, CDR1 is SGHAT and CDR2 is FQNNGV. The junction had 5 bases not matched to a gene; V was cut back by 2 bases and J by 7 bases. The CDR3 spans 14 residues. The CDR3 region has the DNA TGTGCCAGCAGCTTAACGGGAGGGCCGAATACGCAGTATTTT. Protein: CASSLTGGPNTQYF.

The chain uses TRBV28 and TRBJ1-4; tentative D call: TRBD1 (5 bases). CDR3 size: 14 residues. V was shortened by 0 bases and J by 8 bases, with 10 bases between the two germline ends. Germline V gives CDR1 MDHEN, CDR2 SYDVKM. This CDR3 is CASSLWGVREKLFF. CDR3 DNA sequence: TGTGCCAGCAGTTTATGGGGGGTCCGCGAAAAACTGTTTTTT.

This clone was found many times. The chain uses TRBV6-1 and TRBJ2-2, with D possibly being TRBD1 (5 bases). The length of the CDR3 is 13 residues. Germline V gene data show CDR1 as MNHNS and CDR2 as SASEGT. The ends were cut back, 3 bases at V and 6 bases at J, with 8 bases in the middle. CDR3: CASSDRVSGELFF. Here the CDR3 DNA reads TGTGCCAGCAGTGACAGGGTCTCCGGGGAGCTGTTTTTT.

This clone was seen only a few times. The CDR3 bases are TGTGCCAGCAGCTCAATGGGACTATCGAACAATGAGCAGTTCTTC. Protein: CASSSMGLSNNEQFF. The V and J genes are TRBV7-3 and TRBJ2-1, with 7 bases lining up with TRBD2. Trimming cost V 4 bases and J 5 bases; bases outside gene matches: 8. This CDR3 region has 15 residues. Germline V gene sequence: CDR1 SGHTA, CDR2 FQGTGA.

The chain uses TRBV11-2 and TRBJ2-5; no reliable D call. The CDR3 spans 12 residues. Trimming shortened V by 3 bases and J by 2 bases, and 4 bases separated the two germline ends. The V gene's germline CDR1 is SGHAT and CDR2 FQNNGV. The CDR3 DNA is TGTGCCAGCAGCTTGGGGCAAGAGACCCAGTACTTC. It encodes CASSLGQETQYF.

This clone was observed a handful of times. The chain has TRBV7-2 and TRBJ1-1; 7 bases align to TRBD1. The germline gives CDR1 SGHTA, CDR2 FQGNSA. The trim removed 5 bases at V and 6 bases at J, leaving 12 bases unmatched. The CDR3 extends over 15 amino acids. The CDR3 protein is CASSTYTTGASEAFF. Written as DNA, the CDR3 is TGTGCCAGCAGCACATACACAACAGGGGCGTCTGAAGCTTTCTTT. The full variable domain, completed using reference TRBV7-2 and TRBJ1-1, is GAGVSQSPSNKVTEKGKDVELRCDPISGHTALYWYRQSLGQGLEFLIYFQGNSAPDKSGLPSDRFSAERTGGSVSTLTIQRTQQEDSAVYLCASSTYTTGASEAFFGQGTRLTVV.

CDR3 in DNA: TGTGCCAGCAGCTTAGGGGTCGGGGCCAATCAGCCCCAGCATTTT. Translation: CASSLGVGANQPQHF. V and J are TRBV7-9 and TRBJ1-5; D is possibly TRBD1 (5 bases). CDR3 length equals 15 residues. Germline lookup yields CDR1 SEHNR and CDR2 FQNEAQ (reference sequence). V was cut by 1 base and J by 3 bases, with 10 bases left in between.

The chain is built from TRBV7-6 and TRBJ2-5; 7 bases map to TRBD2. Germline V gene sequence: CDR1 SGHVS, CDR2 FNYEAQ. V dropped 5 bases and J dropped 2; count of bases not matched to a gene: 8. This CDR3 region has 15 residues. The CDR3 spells CASSPHPGGQETQYF. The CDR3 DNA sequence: TGTGCCAGCAGCCCCCACCCCGGGGGGCAAGAGACCCAGTACTTC.

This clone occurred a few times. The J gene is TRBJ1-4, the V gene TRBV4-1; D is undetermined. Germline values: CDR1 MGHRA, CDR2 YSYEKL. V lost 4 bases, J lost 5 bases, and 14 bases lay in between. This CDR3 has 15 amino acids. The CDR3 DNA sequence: TGCGCCAGCAGCCTGACATCCCGTGGGAATGAAAAACTGTTTTTT. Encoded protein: CASSLTSRGNEKLFF.

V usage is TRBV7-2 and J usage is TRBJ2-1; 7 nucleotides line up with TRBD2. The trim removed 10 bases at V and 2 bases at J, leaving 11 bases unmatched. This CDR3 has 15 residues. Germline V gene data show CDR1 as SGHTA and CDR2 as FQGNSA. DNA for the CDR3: TGTGCCACAGCACTAGCCCTAGCGGCCTACAATGAGCAGTTCTTC. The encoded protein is CATALALAAYNEQFF.

CDR3 residues: CASSARRGDIQYF. CDR3 nucleotide sequence: TGTGCCAGCAGCGCGCGCAGGGGGGACATTCAGTACTTC. The J gene is TRBJ2-4, the V gene TRBV7-3; TRBD1 is a possible D gene (7 bases). CDR3 length equals 13 residues. CDR1 and CDR2 (germline): SGHTA, FQGTGA. Trimming took 5 bases from V and 8 from J, leaving 13 bases between them.

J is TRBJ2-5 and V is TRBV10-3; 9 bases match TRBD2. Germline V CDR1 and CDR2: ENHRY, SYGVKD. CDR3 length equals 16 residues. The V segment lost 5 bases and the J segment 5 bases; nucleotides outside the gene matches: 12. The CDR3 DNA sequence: TGTGCCATCAGTCGACAGAGAGCGGGAGGCGTGGAGACCCAGTACTTC. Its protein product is CAISRQRAGGVETQYF.

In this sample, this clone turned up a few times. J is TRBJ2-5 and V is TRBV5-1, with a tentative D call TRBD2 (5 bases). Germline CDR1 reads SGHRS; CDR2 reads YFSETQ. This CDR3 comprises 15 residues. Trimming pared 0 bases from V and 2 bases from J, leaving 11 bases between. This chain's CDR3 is CASSLAGLSQETQYF. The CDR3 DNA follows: TGCGCCAGCAGCTTGGCTGGACTGAGTCAAGAGACCCAGTACTTC.

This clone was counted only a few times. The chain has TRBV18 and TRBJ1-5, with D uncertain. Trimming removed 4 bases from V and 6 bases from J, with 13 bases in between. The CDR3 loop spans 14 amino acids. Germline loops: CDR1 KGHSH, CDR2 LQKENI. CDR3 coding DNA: TGTGCCAGCTCACTACGGTCCGCTGGTCAGCCCCAGCATTTT. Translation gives CASSLRSAGQPQHF.

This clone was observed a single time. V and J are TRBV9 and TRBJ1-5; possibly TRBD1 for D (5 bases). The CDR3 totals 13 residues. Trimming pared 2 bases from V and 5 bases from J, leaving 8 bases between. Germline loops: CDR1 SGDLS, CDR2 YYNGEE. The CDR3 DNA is TGTGCCAGCAGCGTGAGGGACGATCAGCCCCAGCATTTT. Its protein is CASSVRDDQPQHF.

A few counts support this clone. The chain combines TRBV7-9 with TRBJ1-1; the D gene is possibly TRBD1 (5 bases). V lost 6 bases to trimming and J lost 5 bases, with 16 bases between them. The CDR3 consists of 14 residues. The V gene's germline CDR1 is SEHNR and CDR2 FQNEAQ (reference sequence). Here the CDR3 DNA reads TGTGCCAGCAGTTATCTAGGGCGGGGGACTGAAGCTTTCTTT. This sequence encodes CASSYLGRGTEAFF.

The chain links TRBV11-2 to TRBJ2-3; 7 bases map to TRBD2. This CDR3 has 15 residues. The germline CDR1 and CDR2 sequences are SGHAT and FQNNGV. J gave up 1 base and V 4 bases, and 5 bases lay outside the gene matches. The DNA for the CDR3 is TGTGCCAGCAGCTATAAGGCGGGAGGCACAGATACGCAGTATTTT. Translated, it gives CASSYKAGGTDTQYF.

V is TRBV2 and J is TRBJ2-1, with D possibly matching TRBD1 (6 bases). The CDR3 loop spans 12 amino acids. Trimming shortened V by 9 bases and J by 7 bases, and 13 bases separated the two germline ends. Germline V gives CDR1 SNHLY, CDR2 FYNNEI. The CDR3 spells CASPEGDNEQFF. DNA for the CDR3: TGTGCCAGTCCCGAGGGGGATAATGAGCAGTTCTTC.

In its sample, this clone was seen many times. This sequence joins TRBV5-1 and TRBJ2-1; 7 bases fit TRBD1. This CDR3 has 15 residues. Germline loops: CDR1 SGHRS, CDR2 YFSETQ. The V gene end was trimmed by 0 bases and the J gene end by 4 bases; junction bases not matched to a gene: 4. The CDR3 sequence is CASSLAGTVYNEQFF. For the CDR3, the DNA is TGCGCCAGCAGCTTGGCCGGGACAGTATACAATGAGCAGTTCTTC.

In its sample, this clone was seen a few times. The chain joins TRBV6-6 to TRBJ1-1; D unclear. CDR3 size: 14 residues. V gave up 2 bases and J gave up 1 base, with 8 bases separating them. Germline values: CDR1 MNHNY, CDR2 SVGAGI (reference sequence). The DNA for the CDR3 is TGTGCCAGCAGTTACGGTGCAGGGAACACTGAAGCTTTCTTT. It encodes CASSYGAGNTEAFF.

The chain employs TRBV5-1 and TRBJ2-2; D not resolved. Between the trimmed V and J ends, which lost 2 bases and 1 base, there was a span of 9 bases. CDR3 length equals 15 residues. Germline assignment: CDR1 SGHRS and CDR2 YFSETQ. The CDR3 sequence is CASSFDGQNTGELFF. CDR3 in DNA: TGCGCCAGCAGCTTTGACGGCCAGAACACCGGGGAGCTGTTTTTT.

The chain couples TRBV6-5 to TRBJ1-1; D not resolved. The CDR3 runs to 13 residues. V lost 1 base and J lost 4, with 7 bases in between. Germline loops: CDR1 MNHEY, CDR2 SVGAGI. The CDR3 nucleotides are TGTGCCAGCAGTTACTACCCGGGCACTGAAGCTTTCTTT. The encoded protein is CASSYYPGTEAFF.